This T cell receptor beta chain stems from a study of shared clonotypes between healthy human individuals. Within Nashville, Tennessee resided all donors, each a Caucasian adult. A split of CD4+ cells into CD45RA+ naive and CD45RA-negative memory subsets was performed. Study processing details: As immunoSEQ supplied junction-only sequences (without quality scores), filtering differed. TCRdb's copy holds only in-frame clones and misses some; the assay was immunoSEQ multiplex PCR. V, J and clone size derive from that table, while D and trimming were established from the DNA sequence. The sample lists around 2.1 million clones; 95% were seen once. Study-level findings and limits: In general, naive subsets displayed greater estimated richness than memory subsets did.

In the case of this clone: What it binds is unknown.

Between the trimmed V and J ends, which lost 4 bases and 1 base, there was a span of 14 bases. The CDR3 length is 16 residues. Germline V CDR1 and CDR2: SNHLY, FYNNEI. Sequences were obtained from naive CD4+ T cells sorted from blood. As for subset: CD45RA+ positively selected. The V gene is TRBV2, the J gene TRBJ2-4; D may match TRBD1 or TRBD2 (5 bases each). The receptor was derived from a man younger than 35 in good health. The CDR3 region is CASSGEREGAKNIQYF. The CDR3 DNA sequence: TGTGCCAGCAGTGGGGAACGAGAGGGGGCCAAAAACATTCAGTACTTC.